This TCR beta chain emerged from a study of lymphopenia after photon versus proton radiotherapy. Trimming removed 7 bases at V and 1 base at J, with 12 bases between. The CDR3 is 13 residues long. Germline CDR1 SQVTM, CDR2 ANQGSEA. Data came from immunoSEQ multiplex PCR; TCRdb stores just in-frame clones and leaves some out. The sample has around 64,000 clones; 75% to 90% are singletons. This receptor was obtained from a man aged 80 or over with esophageal cancer. The chain couples TRBV29-1 to TRBJ2-3; D call uncertain. Sequenced here: peripheral blood, sampled from a patient treated with proton-based radiotherapy. The CDR3 DNA reads TGCAGCGCCCAGGTGGTGGGCACAGATACGCAGTATTTT. Its protein is CSAQVVGTDTQYF.